This T cell receptor (beta chain) emerged from a study of CD8 T cells in Susac syndrome (dated by TCRdb to the late 2010s). Some background on the complete study: Among the sequenced Susac syndrome patients, 5 or 6 had clinically active disease and 8 or 9 were in clinical remission. Whether CD8+ T cell activation and differentiation in Susac syndrome was antigen driven was tested using repertoire sequencing. At the time of blood withdrawal, Susac syndrome patients were either therapy-naive, taking corticosteroids (with some also receiving IVIg), or on IVIg alone. Findings and caveats that apply to the study as a whole: The TCR sequencing and HLA analysis was acknowledged to have included a relatively small number of individuals. In the CD4+ T cell repertoire of Susac syndrome patients, clonal expansion was not detected.

RNA was extracted using the RNeasy kit, and about 0.45 to 1 microgram was reverse transcribed with random hexamers. TCR beta CDR3 regions were amplified with the immunoSEQ multiplex PCR assay covering 54 Vbeta and 13 Jbeta segments. To correct PCR amplification bias, a synthetic template baseline was used for both primer optimization and computational correction. In the source study's methods: Only productive sequences were kept, with reads annotated to V, D and J genes according to IMGT and analyzed in immunoSEQ Analyzer. Clonality was computed as one minus Shannon entropy normalized by log2 of the number of productive unique sequences. For each patient and control, public and private clones were evaluated among the 100 most prevalent clones. Clones were defined as Susac-specific if absent from the healthy and MS cohorts, from 900 to 1,200 published viral clones and from other ImmuneACCESS disease sequences. The public reads were reprocessed in TCRdb via fastp at Q25 and MiXCR, keeping in-frame beta chains. CDR3 protein sequences are deduplicated, and each keeps its most common genes and DNA. TCRdb's processing, not the authors', yielded these V and J calls. In this sample the table shows more than 200,000 distinct CDR3 sequences, roughly 93% of which occur a single time. The ten top clones hold over 0.15% of the sample.

Worth noting for this clonotype: There is no known antigen for this receptor. No qualities accompany the bases; no much larger clone lies one base away.

CDR1 SQVTM and CDR2 ANQGSEA were looked up in the germline V gene. Measured from the cysteine to the phenylalanine, the CDR3 is 14 residues long. The entry retains the CDR3 DNA only, 42 bases that are in frame from base 1. V ends up 3 bases short and J 5 bases short, with an unmatched junction base count of 8. Peripheral blood CD8+ and CD4+ T cells from healthy donors, Susac syndrome patients and multiple sclerosis patients were profiled by high-throughput TCR beta sequencing. The Susac syndrome patients fulfilled recently defined diagnostic criteria for either definite or probable disease. Bulk CD8+ and CD4+ T cells were purified by magnetic negative isolation, while CD8+ TEMRA cells were enriched using FACS. Blood was drawn into EDTA tubes, processed within 24 hours, and PBMCs were isolated by density gradient centrifugation. PBMCs intended for TCR sequencing were cryopreserved in liquid nitrogen and thawed later in a water bath at 37 degrees C. The sorted or isolated CD4+, CD8+ and CD8+ TEMRA cells had a purity of 90% or higher.

The material sequenced was CD4+ T cells from PBMCs. The chain is encoded by TRBV29-1 joined to TRBJ1-2; 8 junctional bases match TRBD1. This clonotype originated in a human donor with Susac syndrome. Read as DNA, the sequence is TGCAGCGTTGATGCTACAGGGGGGAGGTATGGCTACACCTTC. The encoded protein is CSVDATGGRYGYTF.